Here is one TCR beta chain with its context. Its target antigen remains unknown. No qualities accompany the bases; no much larger clone lies one base away. These data originate in a study of blood T cell repertoires in COVID-19 (dated by TCRdb to the early 2020s). Study-wide context: Samples covering the acute and convalescent phases of COVID-19 were provided by collaborators in the United States, Italy and Spain. The samples were drawn from the first 160 participants of the ongoing ImmuneRACE study and from 1,254 subjects provided by 6 global collaborators. The prospective study material was composed of cDNA or gDNA derived from T cells, B-cell-depleted T cells, or PBMCs. The dataset comprised deeply sampled blood TCRbeta repertoires from subjects exposed to, actively infected with, or recovered from COVID-19. The repertoires were made available in a free public database intended to serve as a resource for research on the immune response to SARS-CoV-2. A de-identified subject ID, COVID-19 status, age in years and sex were almost always included in the sample metadata. HLA class I and class II types, where available, came from metadata supplied by the sample provider rather than from assay-based typing.

Whole blood was collected in K2EDTA tubes by collaborating institutions according to the institutions' own protocols. For TCRbeta analysis, collaborator samples were shipped as frozen whole blood, as isolated PBMCs, or as DNA extracted from either sample type. TCRbeta CDR3 regions were amplified from genomic DNA by means of the immunoSEQ Assay, a bias-controlled multiplex PCR. Regarding the original processing steps: The number of nucleated cells in each sample was estimated by amplification of reference gene primers within the assay. To quantify the absolute abundance of each unique TCRbeta CDR3 rearrangement, sequence reads were collapsed and filtered. For each sample, productive Simpson clonality was calculated by taking the square root of Simpson's diversity index across productive rearrangements. TCRdb retrieved this table from immuneACCESS and kept in-frame rearrangements only. Not all clones are present; in checked studies, unresolved V genes account for under half, and no reason is known for the remainder. That table gives V, J and clone size, and the DNA gave D and trimming. The sample records approximately 250,000 clones, 84% of which are singletons. 7.5% to 9% of the sample rests with the top ten.

Findings and caveats that apply to the study as a whole: The quantity of clinical and demographic metadata differed by source and by participant and was supplied without curation.

Sequencing used peripheral blood. The sequence came from a human donor in a cohort sampled during active COVID-19.

This receptor has the CDR3 CASSPDRRGGDGYTF. The DNA sequence follows: TGTGCCAGCAGCCCGGATCGGAGGGGAGGGGATGGCTACACCTTC. The rearranged chain carries TRBV7-9 and TRBJ1-2, with TRBD1 perhaps the D gene, on 5 matching bases. Reading the germline V gene (reference sequence) gives CDR1 SEHNR and CDR2 FQNEAQ. Reading from cysteine to phenylalanine, the CDR3 counts 15 amino acids. The CDR3 DNA has 45 bases and is translated from base 1. V lost 5 bases and J lost 6 bases; the stretch between them is 19 bases long. The variable domain in full, with residues beyond the CDR3 obtained from the reference TRBV7-9 and TRBJ1-2 genes, is DTGVSQNPRHKITKRGQNVTFRCDPISEHNRLYWYRQTLGQGPEFLTYFQNEAQLEKSRLLSDRFSAERPKGSFSTLEIQRTEQGDSAMYLCASSPDRRGGDGYTFGSGTRLTVV.